This T cell receptor beta chain emerged from a study of T cells after yellow fever vaccination (dated by TCRdb to about 2019). Regarding the research as a whole: The SMART-Seq v4 Ultra Low Input RNA kit was used to prepare libraries from fractions with low cell numbers. To track T-cell clones before and after primary and booster YFV17D yellow fever vaccination, bulk TCR alpha and beta repertoires were sequenced longitudinally. The cohort comprised two healthy male donors, one aged 18 to 29 and one aged 30 to 40 years. Blood was collected at multiple timepoints before and after primary and secondary immunization, and bulk PBMC replicates and cell subsets were isolated. What the work shows at the level of the full study, not this receptor alone: Because only a couple of donors were included in the study, the extent to which the findings can be generalized is limited. Most clones expanded after primary vaccination (96% of CD4 and around 88% of CD8) were re-detected after the booster, suggesting that broad memory maintenance occurred. The secondary T-cell response was found to be weaker but faster than the primary response, with a peak reached on day 5 rather than on day 15. Because abundant contaminating clonotypes from the bulk population could be contained in FACS-sorted repertoires, computational filtering was required. A small share of clonotypes was detected in both CD4 and CD8 compartments, with the overlap likely arising from convergent recombination.

TCR cDNA was synthesized by 5'RACE template switching, which introduced a universal primer site and unique molecular identifiers. cDNA synthesis was primed from both the TCR alpha and TCR beta constant segments. Library amplification used two PCR steps, and the second PCR step added sample barcodes and sequencing adapters. Sequencing of the libraries was done on either Illumina HiSeq 2500 (2x100 bp) or NovaSeq (2x150 bp). As for the original processing: Demultiplexing of reads and collapsing into UMI consensus sequences were performed with MIGEC, and V(D)J alignment was carried out with MiXCR. Vaccine-responding clonotypes were identified with edgeR using replicate PBMC samples, with FDR below 0.01 and a log2 fold change above 5 up to day 15 being required. CD4 or CD8 identity was assigned to each bulk clonotype according to whether the clonotype was present at higher abundance in the sequenced CD4 repertoire or the sequenced CD8 repertoire. TCRdb ran its own pipeline on the public reads, namely fastp trimming at Q25 and MiXCR clone calling, and kept in-frame beta chains. Entries are consolidated by CDR3 protein sequence, retaining the most common genes and DNA. These V and J calls rely on TCRdb rather than the paper's analysis. This sample comprises about 75,000 distinct CDR3 sequences, 7.3% of them detected only once. Of the sample, about 27% is held by the ten largest clones.

The junction carries 8 bases between V and J, which are trimmed by 2 bases and 9 bases respectively. Spanning cysteine to phenylalanine, the CDR3 consists of 12 amino acids. CDR3 DNA is the only sequence kept; it has 36 bases, read in frame from the first base. The treatment or condition label corresponds to: live attenuated yellow fever vaccine strain. PBMCs were isolated from peripheral blood using a standard Ficoll-Paque protocol. Dynabeads CD4 and CD8 positive selection kits were used to isolate the CD4 and CD8 T-cell fractions. TriZol was used to extract RNA from bulk PBMCs, CD4 and CD8 fractions, and dextramer-positive and dextramer-negative fractions. In this sample, this clonotype turned up many times. Its antigen remains unidentified. Base-call qualities are not available, and no considerably larger clone is one nucleotide away.

The sample in question was CD8+ T cells sorted from PBMCs, obtained more than 8 days after the first yellow fever vaccination. This TCR derives from a man aged 18 to 35 who received the YFV17D yellow fever vaccine. The chain is assembled from TRBV12-3 or TRBV12-4 and TRBJ2-1, with the D gene not confidently named. The base sequence is TGTGCCAGCAGTTTATCCGACGCTGAGCAGTTCTTC. This is translated as CASSLSDAEQFF.